This T cell receptor (beta chain) was sequenced during a study of cytomegalovirus exposure and HLA in healthy donors. This PCR relied on a set of 60 Vbeta primers and 13 Jbeta primers. Only in-frame clones appear in the TCRdb table, and some are missing; sequencing was by immunoSEQ multiplex PCR. The repertoire holds 100,000 to 150,000 clones, with about 78% as singletons. This clone was seen more than once but under ten times. CDR3 length equals 17 residues. Germline CDR1 reads SNHLY; CDR2 reads FYNNEI. V lost 0 bases and J 1 base, leaving 13 bases between the germline ends. This clonotype was sampled from a man aged 25-45 years in good health and CMV-seronegative. The chain uses TRBV2 and TRBJ2-1; TRBD2 might be the D (6 bases). Material: PBMCs. CDR3 residues: CASSEARRGRSYNEQFF. The CDR3 DNA sequence: TGTGCCAGCAGTGAAGCGCGCCGGGGGAGGTCCTACAATGAGCAGTTCTTC.